These T cell receptor beta chains were read from a single sample in a study of control samples from healthy donors and cancer patients. This table comes from immunoSEQ multiplex PCR, and its TCRdb copy is limited to in-frame clones, with some not included. The sample has 51,000 or so clones; roughly 80% are singletons. Sequencing was done on a sample of blood. These receptors all come from a man between 65 and 85 years old in good health. The CDR3 runs from the conserved cysteine through the conserved F or W. A D gene is named only where the DNA matches it firmly. The listing skips clone size in some rows; elsewhere it reads once, few, many or a size class.

v_gene	j_gene	d_gene	abundance	CDR3aa	CDR3nt
TRBV6-5	TRBJ1-1	-	-	CASSYQTGGAEGAFF	TGTGCCAGCAGTTACCAAACGGGGGGTGCAGAGGGAGCTTTCTTT
TRBV6-5	TRBJ2-5	TRBD1	-	CASTNLDEGAWHF	TGTGCCAGCACCAATCTAGACGAGGGGGCTTGGCACTTC
TRBV10-2	TRBJ2-7	-	-	CASSEARTGSYEQYF	TGCGCCAGCAGTGAGGCAAGGACGGGTTCCTACGAGCAGTACTTC
TRBV12-5	TRBJ2-1	TRBD2	-	CASGFGTSLVHEQFF	TGTGCTAGTGGTTTTGGGACTAGCTTAGTGCATGAGCAGTTCTTC
TRBV5-5	TRBJ1-4	TRBD1	-	CASSPSTGMRTNEKLFF	TGTGCCAGCAGCCCGTCGACAGGGATGAGGACTAATGAAAAACTGTTTTTT
TRBV30	TRBJ1-1	-	-	CAWSKIEDLEAFF	TGTGCCTGGAGTAAAATAGAGGACCTTGAAGCTTTCTTT
TRBV6-1	TRBJ2-5	TRBD1	few	CASSKGGTGEGETQYF	TGTGCCAGCAGTAAAGGGGGGACAGGTGAGGGAGAGACCCAGTACTTC
TRBV24-1	TRBJ2-1	-	once	CATSYGWDGGQFF	TGTGCCACCAGTTATGGTTGGGATGGTGGGCAGTTCTTC
TRBV3-1/TRBV3-2	TRBJ1-4	-	-	CASSQGAAEKLFF	TGTGCCAGCAGCCAAGGGGCAGCAGAAAAACTGTTTTTT
TRBV30	TRBJ1-5	-	-	CAWSGTDNQPQHF	TGTGCCTGGAGTGGGACAGACAATCAGCCCCAGCATTTT
TRBV10-1	TRBJ2-2	-	-	CASSESLRAGELFF	TGCGCCAGCAGTGAGTCCCTCCGGGCCGGGGAGCTGTTTTTT
TRBV5-5	TRBJ2-1	TRBD2	-	CASMVSGSFNEQFF	TGTGCCAGCATGGTTAGCGGGAGTTTTAATGAGCAGTTCTTC
TRBV19	TRBJ1-3	-	once	CATSRGDTDTIYF	TGTGCCACCAGCCGGGGAGATACAGACACCATATATTTT
TRBV5-1	TRBJ1-4	-	-	CASSLGQGGEKLFF	TGCGCCAGCAGCTTGGGGCAGGGAGGGGAAAAACTGTTTTTT
TRBV5-1	TRBJ1-1	-	few	CASSLGTYGSQAFF	TGCGCCAGCAGCTTGGGGACGTATGGGTCTCAAGCTTTCTTT
TRBV19	TRBJ2-1	-	-	CASSLRGGTLYNEQFF	TGTGCCAGTAGTCTAAGGGGGGGGACGTTGTACAATGAGCAGTTCTTC
TRBV5-1	TRBJ1-4	-	-	CASSLSGGAAEKLFF	TGCGCCAGCAGCTTGAGTGGGGGCGCAGCCGAAAAACTGTTTTTT
TRBV7-8	TRBJ1-3	TRBD1	once	CASSRPGQNSGNTIYF	TGTGCCAGCAGCAGACCGGGACAGAACTCTGGAAACACCATATATTTT
TRBV6-1	TRBJ1-2	-	-	CASSEYRNYGYTF	TGTGCCAGCAGTGAGTACAGGAACTATGGCTACACCTTC
TRBV5-1	TRBJ1-2	-	-	CASSLVPSMGGEAF	TGCGCCAGCAGCTTGGTCCCCTCGATGGGGGGCGAGGCCTTC
TRBV11-2	TRBJ1-2	-	-	CASTAVGGDYGYTF	TGTGCCAGCACCGCCGTGGGGGGCGACTATGGCTACACCTTC
TRBV12-3/TRBV12-4	TRBJ2-1	-	-	CASSFRQDEQFF	TGTGCCAGCAGTTTCCGACAGGATGAGCAGTTCTTC
TRBV5-4	TRBJ2-2	TRBD1	few	CASSLRQGMGPGELFF	TGTGCCAGCAGCTTACGACAGGGGATGGGTCCCGGGGAGCTGTTTTTT
TRBV25-1	TRBJ1-4	-	-	CASITSVLGDNEKLFF	TGTGCCAGCATAACCTCAGTCCTGGGGGATAATGAAAAACTGTTTTTT
TRBV7-8	TRBJ1-4	-	-	CASSLARATNEKLFF	TGTGCCAGCAGCTTAGCTCGTGCAACTAATGAAAAACTGTTTTTT
TRBV24-1	TRBJ1-1	-	-	CATSDEMNTEAFF	TGTGCCACCAGTGATGAGATGAACACTGAAGCTTTCTTT
TRBV28	TRBJ1-2	-	-	CATGGQRDYTF	TGTGCCACCGGTGGGCAGCGCGACTACACCTTC
TRBV3-1/TRBV3-2	TRBJ2-2	-	-	CASSQDLSRVTGELFF	TGTGCCAGCAGCCAAGATCTCAGCAGGGTGACCGGGGAGCTGTTTTTT
TRBV15	TRBJ2-7	TRBD1	once	CATSYGQGSSYEQYF	TGTGCCACCAGCTACGGACAGGGTAGCTCCTACGAGCAGTACTTC
TRBV28	TRBJ2-5	TRBD2	-	CASRRGLAGTQYF	TGTGCCAGCCGTAGGGGACTAGCGGGGACCCAGTACTTC
TRBV9	TRBJ2-7	-	-	CASSVVSASDEQYF	TGTGCCAGCAGCGTAGTTAGTGCCTCGGACGAGCAGTACTTC
TRBV5-1	TRBJ1-1	-	-	CASSLETPGTAEAFF	TGCGCCAGCAGCTTGGAGACTCCCGGGACTGCTGAAGCTTTCTTT
TRBV7-9	TRBJ1-1	-	-	CASSSPDRRNTEAFF	TGTGCCAGCAGCTCACCGGACAGAAGGAACACTGAAGCTTTCTTT
TRBV6-5	TRBJ1-1	-	-	CASSRQGDMNTEAFF	TGTGCCTCCTCTCGGCAGGGCGACATGAACACTGAAGCTTTCTTT
TRBV7-2	TRBJ1-1	-	once	CASSFAGVNTEAFF	TGTGCCAGCAGCTTTGCGGGGGTTAACACTGAAGCTTTCTTT
TRBV10-1	TRBJ1-1	-	once	CASSGVPGEAFF	TGCGCCAGCAGTGGGGTCCCGGGAGAAGCTTTCTTT
TRBV6-5	TRBJ1-2	-	few	CASRIGGLYGYTF	TGTGCCAGCCGTATAGGGGGGCTCTATGGCTACACCTTC
TRBV28	TRBJ1-4	-	-	CASGVGGTNEKLFF	TGTGCCAGCGGGGTCGGGGGCACTAATGAAAAACTGTTTTTT
TRBV18	TRBJ1-2	TRBD1	-	CASSPRTGDGYTF	TGTGCCAGCTCACCCCGGACAGGGGATGGCTACACCTTC
TRBV29-1	TRBJ2-7	TRBD1	-	CSVEPGTGGSEQYF	TGCAGCGTTGAACCCGGGACAGGGGGGTCCGAGCAGTACTTC
TRBV4-2	TRBJ2-7	TRBD2	-	CASSQEPRGGDEQYF	TGTGCCAGCAGCCAAGAGCCTCGGGGGGGGGACGAGCAGTACTTC
TRBV3-1/TRBV3-2	TRBJ2-1	TRBD2	-	CASSRPGTSGNEQFF	TGTGCCAGCAGCCGTCCCGGGACTAGCGGCAATGAGCAGTTCTTC
TRBV30	TRBJ1-4	-	-	CAWSSPGMRGEKLFF	TGTGCCTGGAGTTCTCCAGGGATGAGGGGTGAAAAACTGTTTTTT
TRBV5-4	TRBJ1-4	-	-	CASSLGGTKSEKLFF	TGTGCCAGCAGCTTGGGGGGGACCAAGTCTGAAAAACTGTTTTTT
TRBV19	TRBJ2-6	-	-	CASRIQSSGANVLTF	TGTGCCAGTAGAATCCAGAGCTCTGGGGCCAACGTCCTGACTTTC
TRBV4-2	TRBJ2-7	TRBD1	few	CASSPSGTGSYEQYF	TGTGCCAGCAGCCCGTCCGGGACAGGGTCCTACGAGCAGTACTTC
TRBV7-2	TRBJ2-1	-	-	CASSKLAKRVVEQFF	TGTGCCAGCAGCAAGCTAGCGAAGAGGGTGGTGGAGCAGTTCTTC
TRBV7-9	TRBJ2-3	-	once	CASSLAAAESGTQYF	TGTGCCAGCAGCTTAGCTGCCGCGGAGTCGGGTACGCAGTATTTT
TRBV27	TRBJ1-2	TRBD1	-	CASRRVDRNYGYTF	TGTGCCAGCCGTCGCGTGGACAGGAACTATGGCTACACCTTC
TRBV9	TRBJ2-1	-	-	CASSPLFTGRSYNEQFF	TGTGCCAGCAGCCCCCTCTTTACGGGCCGCTCCTACAATGAGCAGTTCTTC
TRBV30	TRBJ1-1	-	-	CAWNRALEAFF	TGTGCCTGGAACCGTGCCCTTGAAGCTTTCTTT
TRBV7-9	TRBJ1-1	-	-	CASSLVEGTAAFF	TGTGCCAGCAGCTTAGTGGAGGGAACCGCAGCTTTCTTT
TRBV18	TRBJ1-1	-	few	CASSLTQGVVGTEAFF	TGTGCCAGCTCACTAACACAGGGCGTTGTCGGGACTGAAGCTTTCTTT
TRBV7-9	TRBJ2-2	TRBD1	-	CASSLRRQGNTGELFF	TGTGCCAGCAGCTTAAGGAGACAGGGAAACACCGGGGAGCTGTTTTTT
TRBV6-5	TRBJ1-5	-	-	CASTPGDKNQPQHF	TGTGCCAGCACCCCGGGGGATAAAAATCAGCCCCAGCATTTT
TRBV10-3	TRBJ2-7	-	-	CAISSDSGEQYF	TGTGCCATCTCGTCGGACAGTGGGGAGCAGTACTTC
TRBV7-9	TRBJ1-3	-	few	CASSPSAVTRSGNTIYF	TGTGCCAGCAGCCCTTCGGCGGTCACTCGCTCTGGAAACACCATATATTTT
TRBV7-3	TRBJ1-2	-	-	CASSLTGAGDGYTF	TGTGCCAGCAGCTTAACGGGGGCAGGGGACGGCTACACCTTC
TRBV30	TRBJ2-7	TRBD2	once	CAWSGSGPGDEQYF	TGTGCCTGGAGCGGTAGCGGGCCGGGGGACGAGCAGTACTTC